These 27 T cell receptor beta chains were all obtained from the same sample, sequenced in a study of regulatory T cells in long-lasting Graves disease. Time point defined: persistent/refractory GD, antithyroid drugs over 5 years with positive TRAb. Following extraction of RNA from PBMCs, that RNA was used to make the TCR library. The authors built TCR beta libraries using iRepertoire HTBI primers and Arm-PCR of CDR3 regions. TCRdb analysed the multiplex PCR reads with MiXCR anew, one entry per CDR3 protein. The table has about 470,000 distinct CDR3 sequences, about a fifth seen once; the top ten hold 7% to 10%. The material was peripheral blood mononuclear cells (PBMCs), obtained when the disease was refractory, from a patient treated with antithyroid drugs. The receptors here all came from a female donor with Graves disease.

This clonotype was seen at least ten times. The chain employs TRBV6-5 and TRBJ1-1; D ambiguous. Germline-derived CDR1 and CDR2 are MNHEY and SVGAGI. The CDR3 length is 14 residues. Trimming shortened V by 0 bases and J by 0 bases, and 5 bases separated the two germline ends. The CDR3 spells CASSYSPMNTEAFF. CDR3 nucleotide sequence: TGTGCCAGCAGTTACTCGCCGATGAACACTGAAGCTTTCTTT.

This chain joins TRBV5-1 and TRBJ2-7; 7 positions match TRBD2. Germline values: CDR1 SGHRS, CDR2 YFSETQ. Trimming took 6 bases from V and 2 from J; bases not matched to a gene: 14. The CDR3 is 16 residues long. CDR3: CASTLLTSGITYEQYF. In DNA form, the CDR3 reads TGCGCCAGCACCCTCCTAACCAGCGGGATTACCTACGAGCAGTACTTC. Filled out from reference TRBV5-1 and TRBJ2-7, the complete variable domain reads KAGVTQTPRYLIKTRGQQVTLSCSPISGHRSVSWYQQTPGQGLQFLFEYFSETQRNKGNFPGRFSGRQFSNSRSEMNVSTLELGDSALYLCASTLLTSGITYEQYFGPGTRLTVT.

The genes are TRBV28 and TRBJ2-1, with D maybe TRBD1 (6 bases). V was trimmed by 3 bases and J by 3 bases, leaving 18 bases between them. Germline CDR1 and CDR2: MDHEN and SYDVKM. This CDR3 has 17 residues. The CDR3 region has the DNA TGTGCCAGCAGTTTGCCCCTCGGCAGGGGCTACTACAATGAGCAGTTCTTC. This codes for CASSLPLGRGYYNEQFF. Full variable domain (outside the CDR3, taken from reference TRBV28 and TRBJ2-1): DVKVTQSSRYLVKRTGEKVFLECVQDMDHENMFWYRQDPGLGLRLIYFSYDVKMKEKGDIPEGYSVSREKKERFSLILESASTNQTSMYLCASSLPLGRGYYNEQFFGPGTRLTVL.

This clonotype was detected a few times. This chain joins TRBV5-1 and TRBJ1-1; the D gene is possibly TRBD1 (5 bases). CDR3 length: 16 amino acids. Germline V CDR1 and CDR2: SGHRS, YFSETQ. The V end was cut by 4 bases, the J end by 0 bases, with 16 bases between. In DNA, the CDR3 is TGCGCCAGCAGCCCTAAACCGACAGAGATGAACACTGAAGCTTTCTTT. Its protein product is CASSPKPTEMNTEAFF.

This sequence joins TRBV20-1 and TRBJ2-7; 14 positions agree with TRBD2. V lost 1 base and J lost 3; bases outside the gene matches: 14. This CDR3 is built from 19 residues. Germline V gene lookup returns CDR1 DFQATT and CDR2 SNEGSKA (reference sequence). The CDR3 DNA reads TGCAGTGCTAGAGGTTTCACCGGGACTAGCGGGAGTTTTGGCTACGAGCAGTACTTC. It codes for CSARGFTGTSGSFGYEQYF.

In this sample, this clonotype turned up a few times. The rearrangement joins TRBV18 to TRBJ1-2; D gene uncertain. CDR1 and CDR2 from the germline V gene are KGHSH and LQKENI. This CDR3 region has 16 residues. V lost 1 base, J lost 9 bases, and 21 bases lay in between. The CDR3 DNA reads TGTGCCAGCTCACCACTTTTCTCTGCGGACCATCTGCGCTACACCTTC. It specifies CASSPLFSADHLRYTF. The whole variable domain, remainder taken from reference TRBV18 and TRBJ1-2, is NAGVMQNPRHLVRRRGQEARLRCSPMKGHSHVYWYRQLPEEGLKFMVYLQKENIIDESGMPKERFSAEFPKEGPSILRIQQVVRGDSAAYFCASSPLFSADHLRYTFGSGTRLTVV.

This clonotype was seen at least ten times. This sequence joins TRBV10-3 and TRBJ1-2; TRBD1 is a possible D gene (6 bases). Per the germline V gene, CDR1 is ENHRY and CDR2 is SYGVKD. The CDR3 is 12 residues long. Trimming took 4 bases from V and 6 from J, leaving 9 bases between them. The CDR3 DNA is TGTGCCATCAGTGGGGCAGGGGATGGCTACACCTTC. As protein: CAISGAGDGYTF.

The chain links TRBV20-1 to TRBJ2-7; TRBD1 matches 7 bases. CDR3 length: 13 amino acids. V lost 4 bases, J lost 1 base, and 4 bases stayed unmatched. Germline assignment: CDR1 DFQATT and CDR2 SNEGSKA (reference sequence). The CDR3 loop is CSAKGQWSYEQYF. The CDR3, as DNA: TGCAGTGCTAAGGGACAGTGGTCCTACGAGCAGTACTTC.

This clonotype was detected only a few times. In DNA form, the CDR3 reads TGTGCCACCAGTGGGACGAGCGAGGCGGCCGGGGAGCTGTTTTTT. It encodes CATSGTSEAAGELFF. The chain recombines TRBV24-1 with TRBJ2-2; D unclear. V was trimmed by 5 bases and J by 6 bases, leaving 15 bases between them. The CDR3 sequence is 15 residues long. CDR1 KGHDR and CDR2 SFDVKD come from the germline V gene.

This clonotype was counted only a few times. V is TRBV20-1 and J is TRBJ1-5; 7 nucleotides line up with TRBD1. There are 16 residues in the CDR3. In germline, CDR1 is DFQATT, CDR2 SNEGSKA (reference sequence). Trimming at V came to 6 bases and at J to 0 bases, leaving 11 bases not matched to a gene. In DNA form, the CDR3 reads TGCAGTGCACACGAGGGACAGCCATATAGCAATCAGCCCCAGCATTTT. The encoded protein is CSAHEGQPYSNQPQHF.

This clonotype has at least ten counts. The chain has TRBV2 and TRBJ2-4; 9 positions agree with TRBD1. This CDR3 has 14 residues. V was clipped by 4 bases and J by 6 bases; unmatched bases: 4. Germline V gene sequence: CDR1 SNHLY, CDR2 FYNNEI. Here the CDR3 reads CASSAGTGLNIQYF. The CDR3 bases are TGTGCCAGCAGTGCCGGGACAGGGTTAAACATTCAGTACTTC.

This clonotype was seen at least ten times. The chain recombines TRBV6-2 or TRBV6-3 with TRBJ2-7; D is possibly TRBD1 (5 bases). The CDR3 totals 16 residues. Between the trimmed V and J ends, which lost 2 bases and 2 bases, there was a span of 16 bases. The germline CDR1 and CDR2 sequences are MNHEY and SVGEGT. The CDR3 nucleotides read TGTGCCAGCAGTTACCTACCCACCAGGGCTCCCTACGAGCAGTACTTC. Encoded protein: CASSYLPTRAPYEQYF.

This clonotype was detected ten times or more. The chain joins TRBV27 to TRBJ2-2, with 8 bases aligning to TRBD1. The trim removed 0 bases at V and 3 bases at J, leaving 6 bases unmatched. CDR1 MNHEY and CDR2 SMNVEV come from the germline V gene (reference sequence). The CDR3 spans 17 residues. Written as DNA, the CDR3 is TGTGCCAGCAGTTTATCCGCGGGGACAGGCTACACCGGGGAGCTGTTTTTT. Protein product: CASSLSAGTGYTGELFF.

This clonotype was recorded many times. This chain joins TRBV6-5 and TRBJ1-1; D is undetermined. V was cut by 1 base and J by 0 bases, with 6 bases left in between. The CDR3 loop spans 14 amino acids. Germline CDR1 MNHEY, CDR2 SVGAGI. The CDR3 DNA reads TGTGCCAGCAGTTACTTGCAGGTGAACACTGAAGCTTTCTTT. This codes for CASSYLQVNTEAFF.

This chain links TRBV7-9 with TRBJ1-6; D uncertain. With 6 bases removed from V and 2 bases from J, the gap between germline ends came to 8 bases. The CDR3 is made up of 14 amino acids. Germline V gene sequence: CDR1 SEHNR, CDR2 FQNEAQ (reference sequence). CDR3 sequence reads: CASSSEAYNSPLHF. CDR3 nucleotide sequence: TGTGCCAGCAGTTCGGAGGCCTATAATTCACCCCTCCACTTT. Full variable domain (missing parts from reference TRBV7-9 and TRBJ1-6): DTGVSQNPRHKITKRGQNVTFRCDPISEHNRLYWYRQTLGQGPEFLTYFQNEAQLEKSRLLSDRFSAERPKGSFSTLEIQRTEQGDSAMYLCASSSEAYNSPLHFGNGTRLTVT.

The chain combines TRBV27 with TRBJ2-3; D unresolved. The CDR3 loop spans 11 amino acids. Per the germline V gene, CDR1 is MNHEY and CDR2 is SMNVEV (reference sequence). Deletions cut 7 bases from V and 7 bases from J, with 9 bases between. This CDR3 reads CASNFGYTQYF. Written as DNA, the CDR3 is TGTGCCAGCAATTTTGGCTATACGCAGTATTTT.

In this sample, this clonotype turned up a few times. The chain combines TRBV29-1 with TRBJ2-7, with D perhaps being TRBD1 or TRBD2 (5 bases each). Germline V gives CDR1 SQVTM, CDR2 ANQGSEA. The CDR3 contains 15 residues. The ends were cut back, 4 bases at V and 0 bases at J, with 16 bases in the middle. The CDR3, as DNA: TGCAGCGTTGGGGGCGCCGTGGGGAGCTCCTACGAGCAGTACTTC. This encodes CSVGGAVGSSYEQYF.

The chain carries TRBV11-2 and TRBJ2-1, with D possibly TRBD1 on 6 matching bases. This CDR3 is built from 14 residues. The germline V and J ends were trimmed by 3 bases and 4 bases, with 10 bases remaining between them. Germline CDR1 reads SGHAT; CDR2 reads FQNNGV. In nucleotides, the CDR3 is TGTGCCAGCAGCTTGGACAGCCTATACAATGAGCAGTTCTTC. Translated, it gives CASSLDSLYNEQFF.

This rearrangement joins TRBV7-9 to TRBJ2-7, with 7 bases matching TRBD1. Per the germline V gene, CDR1 is SEHNR and CDR2 is FQNEAQ (reference sequence). The CDR3 runs to 16 residues. Losses at the gene ends were 5 bases for V and 3 bases for J; bases not matched to a gene: 13. CDR3 protein: CASSPGARQGVYEQYF. In nucleotides, the CDR3 is TGTGCCAGCAGCCCCGGAGCGCGACAGGGTGTCTACGAGCAGTACTTC. Full variable domain (remainder filled in from reference TRBV7-9 and TRBJ2-7): DTGVSQNPRHKITKRGQNVTFRCDPISEHNRLYWYRQTLGQGPEFLTYFQNEAQLEKSRLLSDRFSAERPKGSFSTLEIQRTEQGDSAMYLCASSPGARQGVYEQYFGPGTRLTVT.

For this clonotype: This sequence may be a read error, since a much larger clone differs from it by one base. V gene TRBV20-1 combines with J gene TRBJ1-5; 7 positions agree with TRBD1. The J call could be wrong; TRBJ2-3 is a better fit for the DNA end. This CDR3 region has 15 residues. Germline V CDR1 and CDR2: DFQATT, SNEGSKA (reference sequence). This CDR3 reads CSAYKAGGRSQPQYF. Written as DNA, the CDR3 is TGCAGTGCTTATAAAGCAGGGGGTAGGAGTCAGCCCCAGTATTTT.

The V and J genes are TRBV7-2 and TRBJ2-2, with D possibly TRBD2 on 6 matching bases. Germline V gene data show CDR1 as SGHTA and CDR2 as FQGNSA. With 0 bases removed from V and 3 bases from J, the gap between germline ends came to 11 bases. The CDR3 is 16 residues long. The CDR3 reads CASSLAGLTYTGELFF. The CDR3, as DNA: TGTGCCAGCAGCTTAGCAGGACTAACCTACACCGGGGAGCTGTTTTTT.

Many counts were recorded for this clonotype. The V call is TRBV7-9, the J call TRBJ2-7, with D hard to call. V was clipped by 5 bases and J by 3 bases, with 17 bases between them. CDR1 is SEHNR and CDR2 is FQNEAQ in the germline V gene (reference sequence). The CDR3 is 15 residues long. CDR3 nucleotide sequence: TGTGCCAGCAGCCCCGGACGGAGCATAAACTACGAGCAGTACTTC. As protein: CASSPGRSINYEQYF. Full variable domain (missing parts from reference TRBV7-9 and TRBJ2-7): DTGVSQNPRHKITKRGQNVTFRCDPISEHNRLYWYRQTLGQGPEFLTYFQNEAQLEKSRLLSDRFSAERPKGSFSTLEIQRTEQGDSAMYLCASSPGRSINYEQYFGPGTRLTVT.

This clonotype occurred a few times. V usage is TRBV6-5 and J usage is TRBJ1-1, with 7 bases that match TRBD1. Germline-derived CDR1 and CDR2 are MNHEY and SVGAGI. V trimming: 2 bases; J trimming: 7 bases; junction bases outside the gene matches: 4. CDR3 size: 13 residues. The CDR3 sequence: CASSYGGTVEAFF. The CDR3 DNA reads as TGTGCCAGCAGTTACGGTGGGACAGTTGAAGCTTTCTTT.

This clonotype turned up a few times. The chain is built from TRBV5-1 and TRBJ1-1; D gene uncertain. The CDR3 consists of 17 residues. Trimming took 2 bases from V and 8 from J, leaving 25 bases between them. The germline CDR1 and CDR2 sequences are SGHRS and YFSETQ. The CDR3 protein is CASSFKPTLGDNEEAFF. In DNA form, the CDR3 reads TGCGCCAGCAGCTTCAAGCCCACGTTGGGCGACAATGAAGAAGCTTTCTTT.

Many counts were recorded for this clonotype. One junction end does not reproduce the germline sequence, and a read error may be involved. This chain connects TRBV4-1 to TRBJ2-5; D might be TRBD1 or TRBD2, each matching 5 bases. The CDR3 runs 13 residues. Germline values: CDR1 MGHRA, CDR2 YSYEKL. The CDR3 is CATRGTGQETQYF. As DNA, the CDR3 is TGTGCCACCCGAGGGACGGGACAAGAGACCCAGTACTTC.

This clonotype was observed many times. The chain couples TRBV11-2 to TRBJ2-7; 7 bases map to TRBD2. With V trimmed by 5 bases and J by 6 bases, 7 bases remained unmatched. The germline CDR1 and CDR2 sequences are SGHAT and FQNNGV. CDR3 size: 13 residues. The CDR3 protein is CASSPPSGGEQYF. CDR3 bases: TGTGCCAGCAGCCCACCTTCGGGAGGCGAGCAGTACTTC.

V gene TRBV12-3 or TRBV12-4 combines with J gene TRBJ1-2; TRBD1 is a possible D gene (5 bases). Trimming removed 3 bases at V and 4 bases at J, with 9 bases between. The CDR3 totals 13 residues. The CDR3: CASSLGRVYGYTF. The CDR3 DNA sequence: TGTGCCAGCAGTTTGGGACGCGTCTATGGCTACACCTTC.